The 27 T cell receptor beta chains reported below all come from one sample, sequenced in a study of blood T cell repertoires in COVID-19. Profiling relied on immunoSEQ multiplex PCR, and the TCRdb table lists in-frame clones only, not all of them. Of more than 25,000 clones listed, more than 80% are singletons. Input material: peripheral blood. The receptors come from a human donor in a cohort sampled during active COVID-19.

The gene calls are TRBV24-1 and TRBJ1-4; D gene ambiguous. Germline-derived CDR1 and CDR2 are KGHDR and SFDVKD. V was trimmed by 0 bases and J by 7 bases, leaving 17 bases between them. CDR3 size: 17 residues. The CDR3 bases are TGTGCCACCAGTGATTTGGCGGGAGTAGGCGGTAGTGAAAAACTGTTTTTT. Protein sequence: CATSDLAGVGGSEKLFF.

V usage is TRBV2 and J usage is TRBJ2-7, with a weak D call TRBD1 (5 bases). Germline V gives CDR1 SNHLY, CDR2 FYNNEI. The CDR3 sequence is 14 residues long. The germline V and J ends were trimmed by 5 bases and 5 bases, with 16 bases remaining between them. CDR3: CASSPQVLGHEQYF. CDR3 nucleotides: TGTGCCAGCAGTCCACAGGTCCTCGGGCACGAGCAGTACTTC.

This chain joins TRBV27 and TRBJ1-1, with 7 bases fitting TRBD1. Trimming cost V 5 bases and J 1 base; bases outside gene matches: 7. The CDR3 runs to 15 residues. Looked up from germline, CDR1 is MNHEY and CDR2 is SMNVEV (reference sequence). In DNA, the CDR3 is TGTGCCAGCAGTCGAACGACAGGGACGAACACTGAAGCTTTCTTT. Its protein is CASSRTTGTNTEAFF.

The chain has TRBV30 and TRBJ1-3; 9 bases line up with TRBD1. J lost 0 bases, V lost 1 base, and 7 bases had no gene match. This CDR3 is built from 17 residues. Germline V CDR1 and CDR2: GTSNPN, SVGIG (reference sequence). CDR3 bases: TGTGCCTGGAGTGGAGGGACAGGGCCCGTCTCTGGAAACACCATATATTTT. Translated, it gives CAWSGGTGPVSGNTIYF.

V and J are TRBV27 and TRBJ2-7; 8 bases are shared with TRBD2. V was clipped by 4 bases and J by 2 bases; unmatched bases: 13. The CDR3 loop spans 17 amino acids. Germline V gene sequence: CDR1 MNHEY, CDR2 SMNVEV (reference sequence). CDR3 DNA: TGTGCCAGCAGTTCTGACCCCACGGGGGGGCCGACCTACGAGCAGTACTTC. It codes for CASSSDPTGGPTYEQYF.

J is TRBJ2-2 and V is TRBV7-8; the match to TRBD2 covers 7 bases. Germline V gene sequence: CDR1 SGHVS, CDR2 FQNEAQ. V lost 4 bases and J lost 3; bases outside the gene matches: 11. The length of the CDR3 is 17 residues. In DNA form, the CDR3 reads TGTGCCAGCAGCTGGGTCAGGTTGGGACTATACACCGGGGAGCTGTTTTTT. Translating it yields CASSWVRLGLYTGELFF.

The J gene is TRBJ2-3, the V gene TRBV7-8, with 8 bases lining up with TRBD2. Trimming took 6 bases from V and 4 from J; bases not matched to a gene: 15. This CDR3 is built from 17 residues. The germline V gene encodes CDR1 SGHVS and CDR2 FQNEAQ. CDR3 sequence: CASRPIDRGGSADTQYF. The CDR3 DNA sequence: TGTGCCAGCAGGCCGATCGACCGGGGGGGGAGCGCAGATACGCAGTATTTT.

The V and J genes are TRBV5-1 and TRBJ1-2; 9 nucleotides agree with TRBD1. Trimming at V came to 5 bases and at J to 5 bases, leaving 1 base not matched to a gene. The germline V gene encodes CDR1 SGHRS and CDR2 YFSETQ. The CDR3 extends over 12 amino acids. The CDR3 spells CASRGTGYGYTF. CDR3 in DNA: TGCGCCAGCAGAGGGACAGGGTATGGCTACACCTTC.

The CDR3 loop is CASSLQGYGYTF. CDR3 DNA: TGTGCCAGCAGTTTACAGGGCTATGGCTACACCTTC. The rearrangement joins TRBV27 to TRBJ1-2, with a possible D match to TRBD1 (5 bases). Germline V lookup: CDR1 MNHEY, CDR2 SMNVEV (reference sequence). The V gene lost 2 bases and the J gene lost 4 bases, with 5 bases spanning the gap. CDR3 size: 12 residues.

As regards this clone: Other DNA sequences in this sample translate to the same CDR3. This chain uses TRBV19 with TRBJ2-2; the D is unclear. The CDR3 length is 15 residues. Germline V gene lookup returns CDR1 LNHDA and CDR2 SQIVND (reference sequence). V gave up 1 base and J gave up 2 bases, with 8 bases separating them. The CDR3 DNA reads TGTGCCAGTAGTATAGGGCTGATTAACACCGGGGAGCTGTTTTTT. Protein product: CASSIGLINTGELFF.

The chain combines TRBV9 with TRBJ2-7, with 8 bases matching TRBD1. The CDR3 is made up of 14 amino acids. V trimming: 4 bases; J trimming: 6 bases; junction bases outside the gene matches: 9. Germline V gives CDR1 SGDLS, CDR2 YYNGEE. CDR3 in amino acids: CASSPRQGKGEQYF. CDR3 in DNA: TGTGCCAGCAGCCCCCGACAGGGGAAAGGCGAGCAGTACTTC.

This chain connects TRBV18 to TRBJ2-7; 9 nucleotides match TRBD1. Germline loops: CDR1 KGHSH, CDR2 LQKENI. V shed 2 bases, J shed 3 bases, and the junction held 5 bases outside the gene matches. This CDR3 spans 15 amino acids. The CDR3: CASSPTGTGSYEQYF. The CDR3 coding sequence is TGTGCCAGCTCACCAACCGGGACAGGGAGCTACGAGCAGTACTTC.

This chain joins TRBV7-9 and TRBJ1-3; TRBD1 agrees at 8 bases. CDR1 and CDR2 (germline): SEHNR, FQNEAQ (reference sequence). J was trimmed by 1 base and V by 3 bases; bases with no gene match: 8. This CDR3 has 17 residues. In nucleotides, the CDR3 is TGTGCCAGCAGCTTCATATACGACAGGGGTTCTGGAAACACCATATATTTT. Its protein product is CASSFIYDRGSGNTIYF.

The chain carries TRBV6-5 and TRBJ2-7; TRBD1 might be the D (5 bases). The germline gives CDR1 MNHEY, CDR2 SVGAGI. V was shortened by 2 bases and J by 2 bases, with 7 bases between the two germline ends. The CDR3 sequence is 13 residues long. CDR3 region: CASSYDSPYEQYF. In DNA, the CDR3 is TGTGCCAGCAGTTACGACAGCCCCTACGAGCAGTACTTC.

This clone was seen a single time. The chain uses TRBV4-3 and TRBJ2-3; 11 bases fit TRBD2. Per the germline V gene, CDR1 is LGHNA and CDR2 is YSLEER. V lost 2 bases to trimming and J lost 0 bases; unmatched junction nucleotides: 4. CDR3 length equals 17 residues. The CDR3 sequence is CASSQRLAGSSTDTQYF. The CDR3 DNA is TGCGCCAGCAGCCAAAGACTAGCGGGGTCCAGCACAGATACGCAGTATTTT.

The chain employs TRBV6-6 and TRBJ1-3; TRBD1 aligns across 8 bases. Germline CDR1 reads MNHNY; CDR2 reads SVGAGI (reference sequence). Losses at the gene ends were 10 bases for V and 4 bases for J; bases not matched to a gene: 6. CDR3 size: 13 residues. The CDR3 loop reads CAMQGALGNTIYF. DNA of the CDR3: TGTGCCATGCAGGGGGCGCTCGGAAACACCATATATTTT.

The CDR3 here is CASSLDVKTAVSYEQYF. The CDR3 nucleotides read TGTGCCAGCAGCTTAGATGTTAAGACTGCGGTCTCCTACGAGCAGTACTTC. This chain links TRBV11-2 with TRBJ2-7; D is undetermined. The CDR3 extends over 17 amino acids. CDR1 and CDR2 (germline): SGHAT, FQNNGV. Trimming took off 0 bases at V and 0 bases at J, with 15 bases between the two ends.

This rearrangement joins TRBV4-2 to TRBJ1-6; D possibly corresponds to TRBD1 (5 bases). Germline V CDR1 and CDR2: LGHNA, YNFKEQ. CDR3 length: 16 residues. V lost 6 bases, J lost 9 bases, and 21 bases lay in between. In nucleotides, the CDR3 is TGTGCCAGCAGGAGGATCGGGGGGTTTTGGGGTTCACCCCTCCACTTT. It translates to CASRRIGGFWGSPLHF.

The rearrangement links TRBV27 to TRBJ1-4; TRBD1 matches 9 bases. Trimming at V came to 8 bases and at J to 6 bases, leaving 7 bases not matched to a gene. The V gene's germline CDR1 is MNHEY and CDR2 SMNVEV (reference sequence). CDR3 size: 14 residues. For the CDR3, the DNA is TGTGCCAGCGGGCACAGGGGGCGCGATGAAAAACTGTTTTTT. Amino acid sequence: CASGHRGRDEKLFF.

This chain joins TRBV4-3 and TRBJ2-3, with TRBD1 matching 9 bases. CDR3 length: 16 amino acids. The ends lost 1 base at V and 6 bases at J; junction bases unmatched: 8. Germline values: CDR1 LGHNA, CDR2 YSLEER. CDR3 sequence reads: CASSQAGQGSWDTQYF. CDR3 nucleotides: TGCGCCAGCAGCCAAGCGGGACAGGGATCTTGGGATACGCAGTATTTT.

The chain links TRBV7-9 to TRBJ1-2, with 8 nucleotides matching TRBD1. V lost 5 bases, J lost 8 bases, and 7 bases stayed unmatched. The CDR3 has 13 residues. Germline CDR1 and CDR2: SEHNR and FQNEAQ (reference sequence). CDR3 DNA sequence: TGTGCCAGCAGCCAGGACAGGGTACGCGGCTACACCTTC. It is translated as CASSQDRVRGYTF.

This clone was recorded a few times. The chain combines TRBV5-1 with TRBJ2-2; unclear D gene. There are 15 residues in the CDR3. V dropped 1 base and J dropped 1 base, with 8 bases sitting between them. Germline V CDR1 and CDR2: SGHRS, YFSETQ. The CDR3 DNA follows: TGCGCCAGCAGCTTGAAACTAAGGAACACCGGGGAGCTGTTTTTT. Amino acids: CASSLKLRNTGELFF.

The chain carries TRBV20-1 and TRBJ1-2, with D uncertain. This CDR3 region has 11 residues. V lost 4 bases and J lost 6, with 9 bases in between. Germline V gene lookup returns CDR1 DFQATT and CDR2 SNEGSKA (reference sequence). CDR3: CSATWLDGYTF. The CDR3 DNA sequence: TGCAGTGCTACATGGCTAGATGGCTACACCTTC.

The chain combines TRBV18 with TRBJ2-5, with D unclear. CDR3 length: 15 residues. V was trimmed by 3 bases and J by 1 base, leaving 12 bases between them. Per the germline V gene, CDR1 is KGHSH and CDR2 is LQKENI. CDR3 in amino acids: CASSPMGQFQETQYF. The CDR3 DNA reads TGTGCCAGCTCACCCATGGGCCAGTTCCAAGAGACCCAGTACTTC.

The rearrangement joins TRBV3-1 (or the pseudogene TRBV3-2) to TRBJ1-5, with D possibly being TRBD1 (5 bases). Germline assignment: CDR1 LGHDT and CDR2 YNNKEL (reference sequence). V lost 4 bases and J 7 bases, leaving 11 bases between the germline ends. This CDR3 has 13 residues. The CDR3 DNA reads as TGTGCCAGCAGCCGGACCAGGGCCCAGCCCCAGCATTTT. Encoded protein: CASSRTRAQPQHF.

The chain combines TRBV6-6 with TRBJ2-7; D is uncertain. Germline CDR1 reads MNHNY; CDR2 reads SVGAGI (reference sequence). The CDR3 contains 15 residues. Deletions cut 5 bases from V and 2 bases from J, with 16 bases between. CDR3 protein: CASSPPGRRPYEQYF. The CDR3 DNA sequence: TGTGCCAGCAGTCCCCCCGGTAGGCGGCCCTACGAGCAGTACTTC.

Here the CDR3 DNA reads TGTGCCAGCAGCCCCGGGACTAGCGGGGGCCAAGAGACCCAGTACTTC. Amino acid sequence: CASSPGTSGGQETQYF. The chain links TRBV5-4 to TRBJ2-5; TRBD2 agrees at 14 bases. The CDR3 has 16 amino acids. CDR1 SGHNT and CDR2 YYREEE come from the germline V gene (reference sequence). The junction had 3 bases not matched to a gene; V was cut back by 4 bases and J by 1 base.